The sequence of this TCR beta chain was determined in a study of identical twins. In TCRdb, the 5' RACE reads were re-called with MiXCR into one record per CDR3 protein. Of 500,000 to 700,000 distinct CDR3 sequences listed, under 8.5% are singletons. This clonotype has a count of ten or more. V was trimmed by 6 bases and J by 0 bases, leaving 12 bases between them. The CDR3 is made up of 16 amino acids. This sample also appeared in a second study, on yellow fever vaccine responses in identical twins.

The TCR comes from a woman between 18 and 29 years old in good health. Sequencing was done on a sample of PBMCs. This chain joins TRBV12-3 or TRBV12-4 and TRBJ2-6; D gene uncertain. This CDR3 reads CASSPGPTSGANVLTF. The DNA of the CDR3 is TGTGCCAGCAGCCCCGGGCCCACCTCTGGGGCCAACGTCCTGACTTTC.